This TCR beta chain was retrieved from a study of blood T cell repertoires in COVID-19. The table came from immunoSEQ multiplex PCR; TCRdb's copy has only in-frame clones and leaves some out. The sample lists approximately 300,000 clones, 89% occurring once. The CDR3 contains 15 residues. Trimming removed 7 bases from V and 5 bases from J, with 17 bases in between. The germline gives CDR1 MDHEN, CDR2 SYDVKM. The chain couples TRBV28 to TRBJ2-2, with D possibly TRBD2 on 7 matching bases. Sequenced sample: peripheral blood. The source of this sequence is a man aged 18 to 29 who had recovered from COVID-19. In DNA, the CDR3 is TGTGCCAGCAAGGAGGGGGGGACGTATACCGGGGAGCTGTTTTTT. It encodes CASKEGGTYTGELFF. The whole variable domain, filled in from reference TRBV28 and TRBJ2-2, reads DVKVTQSSRYLVKRTGEKVFLECVQDMDHENMFWYRQDPGLGLRLIYFSYDVKMKEKGDIPEGYSVSREKKERFSLILESASTNQTSMYLCASKEGGTYTGELFFGEGSRLTVL.